The sequence of this T cell receptor (beta chain) was determined in a study of identical twins. TCRdb independently ran MiXCR on the 5' RACE reads; one entry per CDR3 protein. The repertoire holds under 900,000 distinct CDR3 sequences, approximately 18% seen once, with under 15% in the top ten. Findings of the study overall: Without tracking the same donors, conclusions rested on cross-sectional statistical analysis. Among beta out-of-frame sequences, excess sharing between twins appeared weaker.

Worth noting for this clonotype: Its antigen remains unknown.

The CDR3 length is 15 residues. With 5 bases clipped from V and 4 bases from J, the junction kept 6 bases outside the gene matches. Germline assignment: CDR1 DFQATT and CDR2 SNEGSKA (reference sequence). This sample also belongs to another study, concerning T cells expressing NK-cell markers.

V gene TRBV20-1 combines with J gene TRBJ2-1; TRBD2 matches at 12 bases. This receptor was obtained from a woman aged 18-30 years in good health. Sequenced input: PBMCs. The CDR3 spells CSAVTSGSSYNEQFF. Here the CDR3 DNA reads TGCAGTGCTGTGACTAGCGGGAGTTCGTACAATGAGCAGTTCTTC.